This T cell receptor beta chain was captured in a study of OX40 agonist ivuxolimab in advanced cancers. Notes on the study in general: People who partly responded at 0.1-3.0 mg/kg had some of the least clonal expansion seen. In a subset of nonresponders, normalized T-cell clonal expansion was also low.

The repertoire was sequenced with immunoSEQ multiplex PCR; TCRdb's copy has only in-frame clones and lacks some. This sample carries 130,000 or so clones, about 92% of them seen once, and the ten largest clones take roughly 0.94%. The germline V gene has CDR1 SGHTA and CDR2 FQGNSA. V shed 5 bases, J shed 2 bases, and the junction held 6 bases outside the gene matches. The CDR3 sequence is 15 residues long. The cohort excluded patients with autoimmune disease history or systemic immunosuppression. Samples of blood were obtained at baseline, on cycle 4 day 1, and on cycle 7 day 1. In regard to this clone: Antigen unknown.

This TCR came from an adult with an advanced solid tumor such as melanoma, head and neck, liver or kidney cancer. Source: CD4+ or CD8+ T cells sorted from blood, taken in a trial of the OX40 agonist ivuxolimab. This sequence joins TRBV7-2 and TRBJ2-7; 10 bases match TRBD2. In DNA, the CDR3 is TGTGCCAGCAGCCCCTCTGGACTAGCGGCCTACGAGCAGTACTTC. Translation gives CASSPSGLAAYEQYF.